These T cell receptor beta chains were read from a single sample in a study of regulatory T cells in long-lasting Graves disease. TCRdb fed the multiplex PCR reads into MiXCR, producing one record per CDR3 protein. The repertoire consists of around 450,000 distinct CDR3 sequences, with roughly a fifth occurring once and the leading ten covering about 7%. This specimen consisted of peripheral blood mononuclear cells (PBMCs), obtained when the disease was refractory, from a patient treated with antithyroid drugs. The source of these receptors is a female donor with Graves disease. Both conserved end residues are trimmed from each CDR3.

>TRBV10-3|TRBJ1-5
AISLNSNQPQH
>TRBV7-3|TRBJ1-1
ASSFSWNTEAF
>TRBV7-2|TRBJ2-7
ASSSAGTGIHEQY
>TRBV7-3|TRBJ2-2
ASSFIASGLLGAGELF
>TRBV6-1|TRBJ2-1
ARMAGASGLPDSTYNEQF
>TRBV6-1|TRBJ1-1
ASRLGTSEAF
>TRBV28|TRBJ1-2
ASSLDNYGYT
>TRBV2|TRBJ1-3
ASRAPRSGNTIY
>TRBV19|TRBJ1-2
ASSSPGQGGPLFYYGYT
>TRBV19|TRBJ1-5
ASSTSIYSNQPQH
>TRBV4-3|TRBJ1-4
ASSHVVSGDEKLF
>TRBV28|TRBJ1-2
ASSQPGQGVGYT
>TRBV5-1|TRBJ1-6
ASSLLVGGGSPLH
>TRBV19|TRBJ1-4
ASGEDRAEKLF
>TRBV30|TRBJ1-1
AWRGGMNTEAF
>TRBV11-1|TRBJ1-1
ASSLGPRGLNTEAF
>TRBV5-4|TRBJ1-2
ASSTRGSYGYT
>TRBV2|TRBJ1-5
ASGNRKADGLSINQPQH
>TRBV11-2|TRBJ1-3
ASSPDSGNTIY
>TRBV11-2|TRBJ2-1
ASSSLFRDYNEQF